The 31 T cell receptor beta chains below were found in one sample sequenced in a study of T cells in Graves' hyperthyroidism and ophthalmopathy. The CDR3 regions of TCR beta were amplified from RNA transcripts. HTBI primers were employed in a first-round RT-PCR of the TCR CDR3. TCRdb re-called the multiplex PCR reads through MiXCR, storing one row per CDR3 protein. The table records roughly 740,000 distinct CDR3 sequences, about a sixth of them present only once. Input material: blood. The receptors derive from a man younger than 35 with Graves' hyperthyroidism.

The V and J genes are TRBV5-1 and TRBJ1-2; 7 bases are shared with TRBD1. V trimming: 4 bases; J trimming: 4 bases; junction bases outside the gene matches: 13. Germline V gene sequence: CDR1 SGHRS, CDR2 YFSETQ. The CDR3 has 16 amino acids. The CDR3 region is CASSADSGTDLYGYTF. The CDR3 DNA reads TGCGCCAGCAGCGCGGATTCGGGGACAGACCTCTATGGCTACACCTTC.

This clonotype was found many times. The gene calls are TRBV28 and TRBJ2-1; 7 bases align to TRBD1. Germline CDR1 is MDHEN and CDR2 is SYDVKM. V dropped 6 bases and J dropped 7; count of bases not matched to a gene: 12. The CDR3 has 15 amino acids. The CDR3 loop reads CASRQPRTGWNEQFF. CDR3 sequence (DNA): TGTGCCAGCAGACAACCCCGGACAGGATGGAATGAGCAGTTCTTC.

This clonotype has ten or more counts. The chain employs TRBV6-2 or TRBV6-3 and TRBJ2-1, with a possible D match to TRBD1 (6 bases). The V gene's germline CDR1 is MNHEY and CDR2 SVGEGT. The CDR3 extends over 13 amino acids. Trimming removed 4 bases at V and 9 bases at J, with 13 bases between. The CDR3 here is CASSSQGWTEQFF. CDR3 DNA: TGTGCCAGCAGTTCCCAGGGGTGGACTGAGCAGTTCTTC.

This clonotype was counted at least ten times. The rearrangement uses TRBV11-3 and TRBJ2-3; 11 bases agree with TRBD2. Trimming removed 0 bases from V and 1 base from J; junction bases left unmatched: 3. Germline CDR1 SGHNT, CDR2 YENEEA. This CDR3 is built from 17 residues. This CDR3 is CASSLDILAGGTDTQYF. CDR3 bases: TGTGCCAGCAGCTTAGATATACTAGCGGGGGGCACAGATACGCAGTATTTT.

In this sample, this clonotype turned up a few times. V and J are TRBV10-1 and TRBJ2-7; D gene ambiguous. The CDR3 spans 13 residues. Germline V gives CDR1 WNHNN, CDR2 SYGVQD (reference sequence). Trimming removed 2 bases from V and 0 bases from J, with 5 bases in between. Written as DNA, the CDR3 is TGCGCCAGCAGTGAGGAGAGCTCCTACGAGCAGTACTTC. Translating gives CASSEESSYEQYF.

This clonotype was found many times. This rearrangement joins TRBV7-8 to TRBJ2-1, with D perhaps TRBD1 or TRBD2 (7 bases each). V was shortened by 5 bases and J by 0 bases, with 17 bases between the two germline ends. The CDR3 runs 17 residues. From germline, CDR1 is SGHVS and CDR2 FQNEAQ. Here the CDR3 DNA reads TGTGCCAGCAGCCCCGGGGGGACAGCGAGCTCCTACAATGAGCAGTTCTTC. Its protein is CASSPGGTASSYNEQFF.

The chain has TRBV5-1 and TRBJ1-2; D is unclear. The CDR3 loop spans 15 amino acids. Germline loops: CDR1 SGHRS, CDR2 YFSETQ. Trimming removed 0 bases from V and 4 bases from J, with 13 bases in between. The CDR3 nucleotides are TGCGCCAGCAGCTTGGCTCCTATTAGTAGCTATGGCTACACCTTC. Translation: CASSLAPISSYGYTF.

This clonotype was seen ten or more times. The V and J genes are TRBV7-9 and TRBJ2-7; D remains ambiguous. Trimming left V 5 bases short and J 4 bases short, with 18 bases between. CDR1 and CDR2 (germline): SEHNR, FQNEAQ (reference sequence). This CDR3 is 15 amino acids long. The CDR3: CASSPHPQVPYEQYF. The CDR3 nucleotides read TGTGCCAGCAGCCCCCACCCGCAGGTCCCGTACGAGCAGTACTTC.

This clonotype has only a few counts. The J gene is TRBJ2-5, the V gene TRBV7-9; 12 bases are a match to TRBD2. Trimming took 5 bases from V and 2 from J; bases not matched to a gene: 9. Germline CDR1 is SEHNR and CDR2 is FQNEAQ (reference sequence). The CDR3 contains 17 residues. CDR3 protein: CASSPPRGLAGQETQYF. The CDR3 coding sequence is TGTGCCAGCAGCCCGCCCCGAGGACTAGCGGGACAAGAGACCCAGTACTTC.

At least ten counts were recorded for this clonotype. The V and J genes are TRBV7-2 and TRBJ2-3; 12 bases align to TRBD2. This CDR3 is built from 16 residues. V lost 1 base, J lost 4 bases, and 3 bases stayed unmatched. Per germline, CDR1 SGHTA and CDR2 FQGNSA. The CDR3 region is CASSLGPSGRADTQYF. CDR3 bases: TGTGCCAGCAGCTTAGGCCCTAGCGGGAGGGCAGATACGCAGTATTTT.

Concerning this clonotype itself: With a much larger clone just one base away, this may be a read error. The gene calls are TRBV28 and TRBJ2-3, with TRBD2 identical over 7 bases. Germline CDR1 is MDHEN and CDR2 is SYDVKM. This CDR3 contains 15 residues. Trimming removed 5 bases from V and 7 bases from J; junction bases left unmatched: 12. In DNA form, the CDR3 reads TGTGCCAGCAGTCCCTGCGAGGGGAGCGGGAATACGCAGTATTTT. This sequence encodes CASSPCEGSGNTQYF. The variable domain in full, with the rest retrieved from reference TRBV28 and TRBJ2-3, is DVKVTQSSRYLVKRTGEKVFLECVQDMDHENMFWYRQDPGLGLRLIYFSYDVKMKEKGDIPEGYSVSREKKERFSLILESASTNQTSMYLCASSPCEGSGNTQYFGPGTRLTVL.

Concerning this clonotype itself: One junction end disagrees with the germline gene, perhaps due to a read error. Written as DNA, the CDR3 is TGTGCCAGCAGCGAAGACTCCGCTAGAGCGAGTATCACAGATACGCAGTATTTT. Residues: CASSEDSARASITDTQYF. The chain joins TRBV4-2 to TRBJ2-3; D is ambiguous. In germline, CDR1 is LGHNA, CDR2 YNFKEQ. The CDR3 is 18 residues long.

This clonotype was seen only a few times. This rearrangement joins TRBV7-9 to TRBJ1-2, with a weak D call TRBD1 (6 bases). V was shortened by 8 bases and J by 3 bases, with 16 bases between the two germline ends. Per the germline V gene, CDR1 is SEHNR and CDR2 is FQNEAQ (reference sequence). This CDR3 is 14 amino acids long. This CDR3 is CASGPAGVYYGYTF. Written as DNA, the CDR3 is TGTGCCAGCGGACCGGCAGGGGTTTACTATGGCTACACCTTC.

This clonotype was detected ten times or more. This sequence joins TRBV12-3 or TRBV12-4 and TRBJ2-7; D is tentatively TRBD1 or TRBD2 (6 bases each). The CDR3 covers 13 residues. V shed 2 bases and J shed 6 bases, with 11 bases lying between them. The CDR3 region has the DNA TGTGCCAGCAGTTTATGGGGGGCGGGCGAGCAGTACTTC. Its protein product is CASSLWGAGEQYF.

This clonotype has a count of ten or more. The CDR3 DNA sequence: TGTGCCAGCAGTCGCCGGGGGGTAGGGACCGGGGAGCTGTTTTTT. Translating it yields CASSRRGVGTGELFF. The rearrangement uses TRBV28 and TRBJ2-2, with 7 bases that match TRBD2. The germline V gene has CDR1 MDHEN and CDR2 SYDVKM. There are 15 residues in the CDR3. V shed 5 bases, J shed 5 bases, and the junction held 8 bases outside the gene matches.

This clonotype was observed a handful of times. This chain connects TRBV2 to TRBJ1-4; D is undetermined. The germline V gene has CDR1 SNHLY and CDR2 FYNNEI. The CDR3 contains 13 residues. Trimming took 3 bases from V and 8 from J, leaving 10 bases between them. Here the CDR3 reads CASSDRLLEKLFF. CDR3 bases: TGTGCCAGCAGTGACAGGCTACTCGAAAAACTGTTTTTT.

This rearrangement joins TRBV28 to TRBJ1-2; D remains ambiguous. CDR3 length equals 12 residues. The V end was cut by 7 bases, the J end by 6 bases, with 12 bases between. CDR1 and CDR2 (germline): MDHEN, SYDVKM. The CDR3 region is CASTNPRDGYTF. Here the CDR3 DNA reads TGTGCCAGCACTAACCCGCGGGATGGCTACACCTTC.

The sample holds many counts of this clonotype. The chain is built from TRBV28 and TRBJ2-5, with a weak D call TRBD1 (6 bases). V shed 5 bases and J shed 2 bases, with 12 bases lying between them. The CDR3 runs to 14 residues. Looked up from germline, CDR1 is MDHEN and CDR2 is SYDVKM. The CDR3 region has the DNA TGTGCCAGCAGTACACAGGGCGCACAAGAGACCCAGTACTTC. This sequence encodes CASSTQGAQETQYF.

This clonotype was counted many times. This sequence joins TRBV11-2 and TRBJ2-3, with a tentative D call TRBD2 (5 bases). Looked up from germline, CDR1 is SGHAT and CDR2 is FQNNGV. The CDR3 contains 13 residues. Trimming removed 3 bases from V and 5 bases from J, with 9 bases in between. CDR3 sequence reads: CASSFGGIDTQYF. The CDR3 DNA follows: TGTGCCAGCAGCTTCGGAGGCATAGATACGCAGTATTTT.

The chain combines TRBV20-1 with TRBJ2-1, with TRBD2 matching over 8 bases. The CDR3 runs to 13 residues. Germline V gives CDR1 DFQATT, CDR2 SNEGSKA (reference sequence). With 3 bases clipped from V and 7 bases from J, the junction kept 5 bases outside the gene matches. The DNA of the CDR3 is TGCAGTGCTAGCGGGAGGGCCCGGAATGAGCAGTTCTTC. This codes for CSASGRARNEQFF.

J is TRBJ2-3 and V is TRBV12-3 or TRBV12-4; D might be TRBD2 (5 bases). The CDR3 extends over 17 amino acids. V shed 0 bases and J shed 5 bases, with 18 bases lying between them. The CDR3: CASSLAGMATRGDTQYF. The CDR3 DNA follows: TGTGCCAGCAGTTTAGCAGGAATGGCGACACGGGGAGATACGCAGTATTTT.

This clonotype appeared many times. The rearrangement links TRBV12-3 or TRBV12-4 to TRBJ1-1; TRBD1 agrees at 7 bases. The V segment lost 10 bases and the J segment 2 bases; nucleotides outside the gene matches: 7. This CDR3 spans 13 amino acids. The CDR3 is CATLGGGNTEAFF. The CDR3 coding sequence is TGTGCCACCCTCGGAGGGGGCAACACTGAAGCTTTCTTT.

J is TRBJ2-5 and V is TRBV6-2 or TRBV6-3, with 9 bases fitting TRBD1. The ends lost 6 bases at V and 4 bases at J; junction bases unmatched: 18. In germline, CDR1 is MNHEY, CDR2 SVGEGT. The CDR3 runs to 18 residues. The CDR3, as DNA: TGTGCCAGCAGGGTTCGAGGGAAGGACAGGGGACGAAGAGAGACCCAGTACTTC. Amino acid sequence: CASRVRGKDRGRRETQYF.

The table lists this clonotype with many counts. The chain employs TRBV6-2 or TRBV6-3 and TRBJ1-5, with 7 bases lining up with TRBD1. The CDR3 runs to 14 residues. The V segment lost 6 bases and the J segment 6 bases; nucleotides outside the gene matches: 8. Germline CDR1 MNHEY, CDR2 SVGEGT. The CDR3 DNA sequence: TGTGCCAGCAGCCCTACAGGGGCGAGTCAGCCCCAGCATTTT. Its protein is CASSPTGASQPQHF.

Regarding this clonotype: A much bigger clone sits one base away, suggesting this may be a read error. The V call is TRBV11-2, the J call TRBJ2-7; D ambiguous. The CDR3 is 15 residues long. Germline V gene data show CDR1 as SGHAT and CDR2 as FQNNGV. Trimming took 2 bases from V and 2 from J, leaving 13 bases between them. The CDR3 bases are TGTGCCAGCAGCTTACAATCTTCGGGTACCTACGAGCAGTACTTC. This gives the protein CASSLQSSGTYEQYF. Filled out from reference TRBV11-2 and TRBJ2-7, the complete variable domain reads EAGVAQSPRYKIIEKRQSVAFWCNPISGHATLYWYQQILGQGPKLLIQFQNNGVVDDSQLPKDRFSAERLKGVDSTLKIQPAKLEDSAVYLCASSLQSSGTYEQYFGPGTRLTVT.

This chain links TRBV5-1 with TRBJ2-7, with a weak D call TRBD1 (6 bases). Germline-derived CDR1 and CDR2 are SGHRS and YFSETQ. The CDR3 extends over 16 amino acids. The V end was cut by 2 bases, the J end by 5 bases, with 20 bases between. CDR3 residues: CASSFLPQTGRNEQYF. The CDR3, as DNA: TGCGCCAGCAGCTTCCTTCCCCAAACAGGGCGGAACGAGCAGTACTTC.

In its sample, this clonotype was seen a few times. The chain carries TRBV10-1 and TRBJ2-1, with 9 nucleotides matching TRBD2. The trim removed 9 bases at V and 8 bases at J, leaving 11 bases unmatched. Germline CDR1 WNHNN, CDR2 SYGVQD (reference sequence). CDR3 length equals 14 residues. CDR3 residues: CASGAAGGGHEQFF. The DNA of the CDR3 is TGCGCCAGTGGAGCGGCGGGAGGGGGCCATGAGCAGTTCTTC.

Note on this clonotype: One end of the junction is discordant with germline, which a read error may explain. The chain is built from TRBV24-1 and TRBJ2-7; 7 bases are shared with TRBD1. Per germline, CDR1 KGHDR and CDR2 SFDVKD. The CDR3 contains 13 residues. CDR3 region: CTTSDHRGYEQYF. CDR3 nucleotides: TGTACCACCAGTGATCACAGGGGCTACGAGCAGTACTTC.

The chain is built from TRBV28 and TRBJ2-5; the match to TRBD1 covers 9 bases. CDR3 length equals 15 residues. V shed 5 bases and J 5 bases; nucleotides not matched to a gene: 9. Per the germline V gene, CDR1 is MDHEN and CDR2 is SYDVKM. DNA for the CDR3: TGTGCCAGCAGTCCGACAGGGGGGGAGACGGAGACCCAGTACTTC. Protein sequence: CASSPTGGETETQYF.

This clonotype was counted a few times. The chain recombines TRBV20-1 with TRBJ1-5; a weak D match, TRBD1 (5 bases). The CDR3 is made up of 15 amino acids. Germline assignment: CDR1 DFQATT and CDR2 SNEGSKA (reference sequence). Trimming shortened V by 0 bases and J by 0 bases, and 9 bases separated the two germline ends. CDR3 sequence: CSARDGGISNQPQHF. CDR3 in DNA: TGCAGTGCTAGAGATGGGGGGATTAGCAATCAGCCCCAGCATTTT.

This clonotype was recorded at least ten times. This chain connects TRBV19 to TRBJ1-4, with unresolved D. The CDR3 sequence is 12 residues long. V lost 6 bases, J lost 6 bases, and 8 bases lay in between. Germline V lookup: CDR1 LNHDA, CDR2 SQIVND (reference sequence). CDR3 in amino acids: CASRTDYEKLFF. The CDR3 DNA reads as TGTGCCAGTAGGACGGACTATGAAAAACTGTTTTTT.